These T cell receptor beta chains were read from a single sample in a study of human T cells and chemical hapten exposure. TCRdb re-derived calls from the RACE reads in MiXCR, one entry per CDR3 protein. The table lists tens of thousands of distinct CDR3 sequences, 7% to 8.5% of them singletons, with roughly 9.2% in the top ten. The source material was whole blood. All receptors derive from a human donor in good health. Some clones in this sample may be carry-over from other donors' samples. Each CDR3 is given with its conserved first and last residue. A D gene is named only where the DNA matches it firmly. Part of the rows lack a size; the others show once, few, many or a class for expanded clones.

d_gene	abundance	v_gene	j_gene	CDR3nt	CDR3aa
TRBD1	.	TRBV9	TRBJ1-1	TGTGCCAGCAGCGTAGGGGGACAGCTCACTGAAGCTTTCTTT	CASSVGGQLTEAFF
TRBD1	many	TRBV7-8	TRBJ1-2	TGTGCCAGCAGCTTAGGCAGGGGGCGCGGTGGCTACACCTTC	CASSLGRGRGGYTF
TRBD2	many	TRBV11-3	TRBJ2-1	TGTGCCAGCAGCTGCCCCGGGACTAGCTCTATAAATGAGCAGTTCTTC	CASSCPGTSSINEQFF
TRBD1	.	TRBV5-4	TRBJ1-5	TGTGCCAGCAGCCGGACAGGGGAAAATCAGCCCCAGCATTTT	CASSRTGENQPQHF
.	many	TRBV3-1	TRBJ2-5	TGTGCCAGCAGCCTCAGAGGCCAAGAGACCCAGTACTTC	CASSLRGQETQYF
.	few	TRBV4-1	TRBJ1-2	TGCGCCAGCAGCCAAGATTGGAGCCCGCTCTCCGGCTACACCTTC	CASSQDWSPLSGYTF
TRBD2	few	TRBV6-2/TRBV6-3	TRBJ2-7	TGTGCCAGCAGTTCGCCCGGACTAGCGGGGGGGCCTTACGAGCAGTACTTC	CASSSPGLAGGPYEQYF
.	many	TRBV12-3/TRBV12-4	TRBJ1-2	TGTGCCAGCAGTTTAGCCCTCGTTTATGGCTACACCTTC	CASSLALVYGYTF
TRBD1	.	TRBV5-1	TRBJ2-5	TGCGCCGGCAGCCTTATAGGGACAGTGGAAGAGACCCAGTACTTC	CAGSLIGTVEETQYF
TRBD2	few	TRBV15	TRBJ2-3	TGTGCCACCAAGGCGGGGGAGGGCACAGATACGCAGTATTTT	CATKAGEGTDTQYF
.	many	TRBV28	TRBJ1-6	TGTGCCAGCAGTGTCGGGGGTTTTAGCTATAATTCACCCCTCCACTTT	CASSVGGFSYNSPLHF
TRBD1	.	TRBV18	TRBJ1-5	TGTGCCAGCTCACAGGGGGCAAGCAATCAGCCCCAGCATTTT	CASSQGASNQPQHF
TRBD2	.	TRBV11-2	TRBJ2-7	TGTGCCAGCAGCTTAAGACTAGCCCAGCGGTCGGACGAGCAGTACTTC	CASSLRLAQRSDEQYF
.	.	TRBV9	TRBJ2-1	TGTGCCAGCAGCCCCCGAGGATCCAGCTCCTACAATGAGCAGTTCTTC	CASSPRGSSSYNEQFF
TRBD2	few	TRBV6-2/TRBV6-3	TRBJ2-1	TGTGCCAGCAGTTACTCGACTAGCGGGGGCGAGCAGTTCTTC	CASSYSTSGGEQFF
TRBD2	.	TRBV6-5	TRBJ2-2	TGTGCCAGCAGCCCGACTAGCGAGCGAACCGGGGAGCTGTTTTTT	CASSPTSERTGELFF
.	many	TRBV12-3/TRBV12-4	TRBJ1-1	TGTGCCAGCAGGGTGAACACTGAAGCTTTCTTT	CASRVNTEAFF
.	few	TRBV14	TRBJ2-7	TGTGCCAGCAGCCAAGCTCGCGTGAGTAAGCAGTACTTC	CASSQARVSKQYF
TRBD2	many	TRBV11-2	TRBJ2-3	TGTGCCAGCAGCCCGAGGACTAGCGGGGGGGCGGGAGATACGCAGTATTTT	CASSPRTSGGAGDTQYF
TRBD2	many	TRBV5-1	TRBJ2-7	TGCGCCAGCAGCACCAACCCAGCGGGGGGACCGTACGAGCAGTACTTC	CASSTNPAGGPYEQYF
.	few	TRBV29-1	TRBJ2-3	TGCAGCGTTCGCCGCCGGGATCAAAATGCCGCAGGCAAAAATACGCAGTATTTT	CSVRRRDQNAAGKNTQYF
TRBD2	many	TRBV6-1	TRBJ2-1	TGTGCCAGCAGTGAAGGCGGGAGCCCCTTGGAGCAGTTCTTC	CASSEGGSPLEQFF
TRBD1	many	TRBV5-1	TRBJ2-5	TGCGCCAGCAGCCTAGGGGGCGCATCAGGGGAGACCCAGTACTTC	CASSLGGASGETQYF
.	few	TRBV5-6	TRBJ2-3	TGTGCCAGCAGCTTTATGTGGGGAAGCACAGATACGCAGTATTTT	CASSFMWGSTDTQYF
.	.	TRBV9	TRBJ1-5	TGTGCCAGCAGCGTATACAGTCTCAATCAGCCCCAGCATTTT	CASSVYSLNQPQHF
.	many	TRBV5-6	TRBJ2-1	TGTGCCAGCAGTTCTAGGGGTTCACAGACCTACAATGAGCAGTTCTTC	CASSSRGSQTYNEQFF
.	.	TRBV6-2/TRBV6-3	TRBJ2-3	TGTGCCAGCAGTAACAGGGTTCGGGCAGATACGCAGTATTTT	CASSNRVRADTQYF
.	many	TRBV27	TRBJ1-3	TGTGCCAGCAGGGACACTGGAAACACCATATATTTT	CASRDTGNTIYF
.	few	TRBV5-1	TRBJ1-5	TGCGCCAGCAGCCCTGAGGGCAGGGGAGGTCAGCCCCAGCATTTT	CASSPEGRGGQPQHF
.	medium-sized	TRBV4-1	TRBJ2-1	TGCGCCAGCAGCCTAAACGTAGACCGAATACATGAGCAGTTCTTC	CASSLNVDRIHEQFF
.	few	TRBV3-1	TRBJ1-1	TGTGCCAGCAGCCAAGATAGGGCGGCCAGAGCAGAAGCTTTCTTT	CASSQDRAARAEAFF
TRBD1	few	TRBV30	TRBJ1-1	TGTGCCTGGGGGACAGGGGTAGGATTGGAAGCTTTCTTT	CAWGTGVGLEAFF
TRBD1	.	TRBV6-5	TRBJ1-6	TGTGCCAGCAGTTACTCGACCCGGGACAGGGGATCACCCCTCCACTTT	CASSYSTRDRGSPLHF
TRBD2	.	TRBV20-1	TRBJ2-5	TGCAGTGCTGCCGATATGGCGGGAGTTAAAGAGACCCAGTACTTC	CSAADMAGVKETQYF
.	.	TRBV5-1	TRBJ2-7	TGCGCCAGCAGCTGGCCCTACGAGCAGTACTTC	CASSWPYEQYF
TRBD1	many	TRBV2	TRBJ2-1	TGTGCCAGCAGCTGGGACAGAGACAATGAGCAGTTCTTC	CASSWDRDNEQFF
TRBD2	many	TRBV5-1	TRBJ2-7	TGCGCCAGCAGCTTAAGACTAGCGGACACCGAGCAGTACTTC	CASSLRLADTEQYF